This entry lists 17 T cell receptor beta chains sequenced from one sample in a study of CD8 T cells in Susac syndrome. cDNA came from roughly 0.5 to 1 ug RNA primed by random hexamers. TCRdb used MiXCR to reprocess the immunoSEQ multiplex PCR reads, holding one entry per CDR3 protein. The data show around 220,000 distinct CDR3 sequences, 92% seen once. Sequencing was carried out using CD8+ T cells from PBMCs. Source of these receptors: a human donor with multiple sclerosis.

V usage is TRBV3-1 and J usage is TRBJ2-2; TRBD2 agrees at 8 bases. CDR3 length equals 18 residues. The V gene end was trimmed by 0 bases and the J gene end by 7 bases; junction bases not matched to a gene: 13. Germline loops: CDR1 LGHDT, CDR2 YNNKEL (reference sequence). CDR3 DNA sequence: TGTGCCAGCAGCCAAGATATAGTCGGCGGGGGGTTAGGCGGGGAGCTGTTTTTT. This codes for CASSQDIVGGGLGGELFF. Using reference TRBV3-1 and TRBJ2-2 for the parts outside the CDR3, the full variable domain is DTAVSQTPKYLVTQMGNDKSIKCEQNLGHDTMYWYKQDSKKFLKIMFSYNNKELIINETVPNRFSPKSPDKAHLNLHINSLELGDSAVYFCASSQDIVGGGLGGELFFGEGSRLTVL.

This clonotype came up a few times. The V and J genes are TRBV25-1 and TRBJ2-7; D unclear. Germline CDR1 MGHDK, CDR2 SYGVNS. V was cut by 2 bases and J by 4 bases, with 12 bases left in between. The CDR3 is 14 amino acids. CDR3: CASSEEVPTYEQYF. Written as DNA, the CDR3 is TGTGCCAGCAGTGAAGAAGTCCCGACTTACGAGCAGTACTTC.

The CDR3 region has the DNA TGCGCCAGCAGCCAGGTCAATGGGGACAGGTTGAACACCGGGGAGCTGTTTTTT. Amino acid sequence: CASSQVNGDRLNTGELFF. The chain links TRBV4-1 to TRBJ2-2, with TRBD1 identical over 8 bases. Germline lookup yields CDR1 MGHRA and CDR2 YSYEKL. J lost 1 base, V lost 3 bases, and 10 bases had no gene match. The CDR3 consists of 18 residues.

This clonotype was observed a single time. The CDR3 protein is CASSTLRGIQGSNYGYTF. The CDR3 nucleotides are TGTGCCAGCAGCACCCTAAGGGGGATACAGGGTAGCAACTATGGCTACACCTTC. The chain joins TRBV13 to TRBJ1-2; D perhaps matches TRBD1 (6 bases). The germline V gene encodes CDR1 PRHDT and CDR2 FYEKMQ (reference sequence). Trimming shortened V by 5 bases and J by 2 bases, and 24 bases separated the two germline ends. The CDR3 extends over 18 amino acids.

The rearrangement links TRBV4-3 to TRBJ2-7, with 12 bases identical to TRBD2. CDR1 LGHNA and CDR2 YSLEER come from the germline V gene. With V trimmed by 4 bases and J by 2 bases, 3 bases remained unmatched. The CDR3 length is 15 residues. CDR3 residues: CASSRGLAGTYEQYF. The CDR3 bases are TGCGCCAGCAGCCGCGGACTAGCGGGGACCTACGAGCAGTACTTC.

This chain joins TRBV20-1 and TRBJ2-7; maybe TRBD1 (6 bases). V shed 6 bases and J shed 0 bases, with 15 bases lying between them. Per the germline V gene, CDR1 is DFQATT and CDR2 is SNEGSKA (reference sequence). The CDR3 is 14 residues long. CDR3 protein: CSAGALDASYEQYF. CDR3 sequence (DNA): TGCAGTGCGGGGGCGCTCGACGCCTCCTACGAGCAGTACTTC.

V gene TRBV29-1 combines with J gene TRBJ2-1, with D perhaps assigned TRBD1 or TRBD2 (6 bases each). This CDR3 has 16 residues. V lost 3 bases and J 7 bases, leaving 22 bases between the germline ends. The germline gives CDR1 SQVTM, CDR2 ANQGSEA. DNA of the CDR3: TGCAGCGTTGAGAGAGGGGGGTACAGGGCGTGGAATGAGCAGTTCTTC. It specifies CSVERGGYRAWNEQFF.

The rearrangement joins TRBV28 to TRBJ1-5; TRBD1 is a possible D gene (5 bases). Per germline, CDR1 MDHEN and CDR2 SYDVKM. This CDR3 has 14 residues. V shed 5 bases and J shed 1 base, with 9 bases lying between them. The DNA for the CDR3 is TGTGCCAGCAGTGGGGGGAGAAGCAATCAGCCCCAGCATTTT. This translates into CASSGGRSNQPQHF.

The V and J genes are TRBV5-4 and TRBJ2-5; unclear D gene. Per the germline V gene, CDR1 is SGHNT and CDR2 is YYREEE (reference sequence). CDR3 length: 12 residues. V was cut by 5 bases and J by 6 bases, with 11 bases left in between. The CDR3 DNA is TGTGCCAGCAGTCCCGCCGGGCAGACCCAGTACTTC. Protein: CASSPAGQTQYF.

DNA for the CDR3: TGTGCCAGTAGTCGGGGGGCGGTATCCAATGAGCAGTTCTTC. It yields the protein CASSRGAVSNEQFF. The chain couples TRBV19 to TRBJ2-1, with a tentative D call TRBD2 (7 bases). The CDR3 extends over 14 amino acids. The V and J ends lost 5 bases and 6 bases respectively, with 14 bases between them. Germline values: CDR1 LNHDA, CDR2 SQIVND (reference sequence).

The V call is TRBV6-1, the J call TRBJ2-3, with D hard to call. Germline V CDR1 and CDR2: MNHNS, SASEGT. The V and J ends lost 11 bases and 11 bases respectively, with 8 bases between them. The CDR3 is 8 amino acids. The CDR3 DNA reads TGTGCCGGCGGATGGCAGTATTTT. The encoded protein is CAGGWQYF.

This chain connects TRBV6-6 to TRBJ1-2, with D perhaps matching TRBD1 (5 bases). CDR1 is MNHNY, CDR2 SVGAGI, per germline (reference sequence). The CDR3 has 15 residues. The V gene lost 2 bases and the J gene lost 6 bases, with 16 bases spanning the gap. CDR3 loop: CASSYVDTGGDGYTF. CDR3 sequence (DNA): TGTGCCAGCAGTTACGTGGACACCGGGGGAGATGGCTACACCTTC.

V is TRBV20-1 and J is TRBJ2-7; 10 bases are shared with TRBD2. The CDR3 covers 15 residues. The germline CDR1 and CDR2 sequences are DFQATT and SNEGSKA (reference sequence). Trimming cost V 0 bases and J 3 bases; bases outside gene matches: 5. The DNA of the CDR3 is TGCAGTGCTAGAGAAGCGGGGGGGCTAATCTACGAGCAGTACTTC. Translating it yields CSAREAGGLIYEQYF.

This rearrangement joins TRBV29-1 to TRBJ1-4; unclear D gene. Germline V gene lookup returns CDR1 SQVTM and CDR2 ANQGSEA. The CDR3 sequence is 18 residues long. V was trimmed by 2 bases and J by 0 bases, leaving 19 bases between them. This CDR3 is CSVENPTDSRATNEKLFF. CDR3 coding DNA: TGCAGCGTTGAAAATCCGACGGACTCCAGAGCAACTAATGAAAAACTGTTTTTT.

This sequence joins TRBV9 and TRBJ1-2; 7 bases align to TRBD1. Trimming removed 3 bases from V and 6 bases from J; junction bases left unmatched: 2. Germline-derived CDR1 and CDR2 are SGDLS and YYNGEE. The CDR3 is 12 amino acids. CDR3 residues: CASSGQGDGYTF. CDR3 DNA sequence: TGTGCCAGCAGCGGCCAGGGGGATGGCTACACCTTC.

The genes are TRBV6-1 and TRBJ2-6; 8 bases fit TRBD1. Trimming removed 5 bases from V and 2 bases from J; junction bases left unmatched: 5. This CDR3 is built from 16 residues. Germline lookup yields CDR1 MNHNS and CDR2 SASEGT. Here the CDR3 DNA reads TGTGCCAGCAGTCCCCGGACAGGGACTGGGGCCAACGTCCTGACTTTC. Translation: CASSPRTGTGANVLTF.

The chain recombines TRBV20-1 with TRBJ2-7; D may be TRBD2 (5 bases). The CDR3 runs to 14 residues. V dropped 6 bases and J dropped 2 bases, with 17 bases sitting between them. Germline V lookup: CDR1 DFQATT, CDR2 SNEGSKA (reference sequence). The CDR3 nucleotides read TGCAGTGCCCCCGTGGTGGGGAGCCCCTACGAGCAGTACTTC. The encoded protein is CSAPVVGSPYEQYF.